Detailed here is one T cell receptor (beta chain). Its target is unknown. The data stem from a study of cytomegalovirus exposure and HLA in healthy donors. CDR3 size: 13 residues. The PCR had 60 Vbeta and 13 Jbeta primers. This table comes from immunoSEQ multiplex PCR, and its TCRdb copy is limited to in-frame clones, with some not included. The data contain a few hundred thousand clones, around 79% of them seen just once; the ten biggest clones take up 0.2% to 0.25%. General study points: Later, an analysis showed that TCR beta chains associated with HLA were more clonally expanded than others that were equally common. According to the study, 150 to 200 TCR beta chains were cytomegalovirus-associated.

V is TRBV1 and J is TRBJ1-5; no DNA check was done on the table's D call, TRBD1. TRBV1 is assigned pseudogene status. The sequence derives from a girl aged 2-15 years in good health and CMV-seronegative. Material for sequencing was PBMCs. The CDR3 DNA is TGCACCAGTCGGACAGAACCCAATCAGCCCCAGCATTTT. Its translation is CTSRTEPNQPQHF.